Below, one T cell receptor beta chain is given with its context. Its matching antigen is unknown. This sample was taken from a study of regulatory T cells in long-lasting Graves disease. Study-wide results and caveats: Persistent disease was associated with favored TRBV28 usage and with favored use of TRBJ1-2 and TRBJ2-5.

CDR3 regions were amplified by Arm-PCR using iRepertoire HTBI primers to build TCR beta libraries. Per the study methods: Gene usage covered approximately 60 TRBV and 14 to 15 TRBJ segments. TCRdb re-called the multiplex PCR reads through MiXCR, storing one row per CDR3 protein. The V and J calls reflect TCRdb's pipeline rather than the authors' work. The sample lists a few hundred thousand distinct CDR3 sequences; 23% were seen once. Time point here: persistent/refractory GD, antithyroid drugs over 5 years with positive TRAb. RNA extracted from PBMCs served as the sequencing template. American Thyroid Association guidelines defined how Graves' disease was diagnosed. CDR1 is SEHNR, CDR2 FQNEAQ, per germline (reference sequence). V lost 5 bases and J lost 8; bases outside the gene matches: 10. This CDR3 is built from 16 residues.

The receptor's source is a woman aged 40 to 50 with Graves disease. Sequencing was performed on peripheral blood mononuclear cells (PBMCs), taken when the disease was refractory, from a patient treated with antithyroid drugs. The V and J genes are TRBV7-9 and TRBJ1-6, with TRBD1 matching over 9 bases. CDR3 protein: CASSRPFGQGHSPLHF. The CDR3 DNA sequence: TGTGCCAGCAGCCGACCGTTTGGACAGGGGCATTCACCCCTCCACTTT. The full variable domain, its missing parts supplied by reference TRBV7-9 and TRBJ1-6, is DTGVSQNPRHKITKRGQNVTFRCDPISEHNRLYWYRQTLGQGPEFLTYFQNEAQLEKSRLLSDRFSAERPKGSFSTLEIQRTEQGDSAMYLCASSRPFGQGHSPLHFGNGTRLTVT.